This T cell receptor (beta chain) was sequenced for a study of regulatory T cells in long-lasting Graves disease. This clonotype came up many times. V was clipped by 0 bases and J by 5 bases, with 19 bases between them. There are 16 residues in the CDR3. Germline lookup yields CDR1 DFQATT and CDR2 SNEGSKA (reference sequence). Time point reported: newly diagnosed GD, antithyroid drugs for less than 3 months. RNA from PBMCs was the source of the TCR library. Building the TCR beta libraries relied on iRepertoire HTBI primers, and CDR3 regions underwent Arm-PCR. TCRdb recomputed calls from the multiplex PCR reads with MiXCR, one row per CDR3 protein. The sample lists about 540,000 distinct CDR3 sequences, about 13% occurring once. The data were also submitted as part of a second study, on T cells in Graves' hyperthyroidism and ophthalmopathy.

V and J are TRBV20-1 and TRBJ2-5, with D possibly matching TRBD2 (6 bases). Sequenced material: peripheral blood mononuclear cells (PBMCs), taken at new diagnosis, from a patient treated with antithyroid drugs. This TCR derives from a man aged 25-45 years with Graves disease. CDR3 sequence (DNA): TGCAGTGCTAGAGATGGAACCCCAACTAGCACGGAGACCCAGTACTTC. Its translation: CSARDGTPTSTETQYF.